This record looks at one T cell receptor (beta chain) sequence and its context. This specimen comes from a study of blood T cell repertoires in COVID-19. Looking at the study overall: The United States, Italy and Spain provided the acute and convalescent COVID-19 samples. In each case, the material was cDNA or gDNA derived from T cells, B-cell-depleted T cells, or PBMCs.

Per the original data handling: Nucleated cell counts were estimated from reference gene primer amplification. TCRdb's copy holds only in-frame clones and misses some; the assay was immunoSEQ multiplex PCR. V and J calls and clone size are copied from that table; D and trimming were computed from the DNA. The sample lists more than 60,000 clones, roughly 87% occurring once. The CDR3 runs 14 residues. Trimming removed 6 bases from V and 8 bases from J; junction bases left unmatched: 8. Germline-derived CDR1 and CDR2 are KGHSH and LQKENI. This chain uses TRBV18 with TRBJ2-1; 9 positions agree with TRBD1. Sequencing input: peripheral blood. This receptor was taken from a woman aged 50 to 65 with active COVID-19. In DNA, the CDR3 is TGTGCCAGCTCCCCAAGACAGGGGGGCGATGAGCAGTTCTTC. Amino acid sequence: CASSPRQGGDEQFF.